The 30 T cell receptor beta chains below come from one sample, sequenced in a study of T cell responses to AZD1222 COVID-19 vaccine. TCRdb's copy holds only in-frame clones and misses some; the assay was immunoSEQ multiplex PCR. The sample consists of over 40,000 clones, around 80% of them appearing once. The specimen comprised peripheral blood, sampled on day 0 of AZD1222 vaccination. These receptors all come from an adult in good health.

The chain carries TRBV5-1 and TRBJ2-2; D is ambiguous. V was pared by 0 bases and J by 5 bases, with 11 bases between. There are 15 residues in the CDR3. CDR1 is SGHRS and CDR2 is YFSETQ in the germline V gene. As DNA, the CDR3 is TGCGCCAGCAGCTTGGAGTCGGCCAAGACCGGGGAGCTGTTTTTT. Amino acids: CASSLESAKTGELFF.

The chain uses TRBV19 and TRBJ2-1, with D perhaps assigned TRBD1 or TRBD2 (5 bases each). The V end lost 5 bases, the J end lost 5 bases, and 16 bases lay between the germline ends. CDR3 length: 15 amino acids. Germline CDR1 is LNHDA and CDR2 is SQIVND (reference sequence). The CDR3 sequence is CASSPRDLPDNEQFF. CDR3 in DNA: TGTGCCAGTAGTCCCCGGGACCTACCCGACAATGAGCAGTTCTTC.

The chain has TRBV11-2 and TRBJ2-5; D is perhaps TRBD1 (5 bases). The CDR3 is 14 residues long. V shed 4 bases and J shed 2 bases, with 11 bases lying between them. Germline CDR1 reads SGHAT; CDR2 reads FQNNGV. CDR3 sequence reads: CASSSVGRQETQYF. The CDR3 DNA follows: TGTGCCAGCAGCTCGGTGGGGCGGCAAGAGACCCAGTACTTC.

This clone came up a few times. The rearrangement joins TRBV30 to TRBJ1-3; possible D gene TRBD1, 5 bases. Germline V gives CDR1 GTSNPN, CDR2 SVGIG (reference sequence). V lost 3 bases to trimming and J lost 0 bases, with 9 bases between them. CDR3 length: 14 amino acids. The CDR3 DNA reads TGTGCCTGGAGATGGGGCCACTCTGGAAACACCATATATTTT. This gives the protein CAWRWGHSGNTIYF.

V and J are TRBV29-1 and TRBJ1-6; 9 bases are a match to TRBD1. The trim removed 7 bases at V and 7 bases at J, leaving 5 bases unmatched. This CDR3 spans 13 amino acids. Germline CDR1 and CDR2: SQVTM and ANQGSEA. The CDR3 sequence: CSARTGVNSPLHF. The DNA of the CDR3 is TGCAGCGCTCGGACAGGGGTAAATTCACCCCTCCACTTT.

The chain combines TRBV9 with TRBJ2-5; 10 bases align to TRBD1. Trimming took 4 bases from V and 3 from J; bases not matched to a gene: 6. Germline V gene data show CDR1 as SGDLS and CDR2 as YYNGEE. This CDR3 contains 15 residues. CDR3 region: CASSQTGTGEETQYF. The DNA of the CDR3 is TGTGCCAGCAGCCAAACCGGGACAGGGGAAGAGACCCAGTACTTC.

The CDR3 protein is CASSYSGPPGNTEAFF. The CDR3 DNA is TGTGCCAGCAGTTACTCTGGTCCCCCGGGTAACACTGAAGCTTTCTTT. V and J are TRBV6-5 and TRBJ1-1, with D uncertain. Germline CDR1 and CDR2: MNHEY and SVGAGI. V lost 0 bases to trimming and J lost 2 bases, with 13 bases between them. The CDR3 has 16 residues.

The chain links TRBV5-4 to TRBJ2-1; 10 nucleotides align to TRBD2. The J segment lost 9 bases and the V segment lost 10 bases, leaving 16 bases of the junction unmatched. CDR1 is SGHNT and CDR2 is YYREEE in the germline V gene (reference sequence). CDR3 length equals 15 residues. The CDR3, as DNA: TGTGCCGCGGAGACGAGCGGGGGGGCTCACAGTGAGCAGTTCTTC. This sequence encodes CAAETSGGAHSEQFF. Supplemented by reference TRBV5-4 and TRBJ2-1, the full variable domain reads ETGVTQSPTHLIKTRGQQVTLRCSSQSGHNTVSWYQQALGQGPQFIFQYYREEENGRGNFPPRFSGLQFPNYSSELNVNALELDDSALYLCAAETSGGAHSEQFFGPGTRLTVL.

The V gene is TRBV30, the J gene TRBJ1-2; possibly TRBD1 for D (5 bases). Trimming removed 0 bases at V and 8 bases at J, with 13 bases between. Germline assignment: CDR1 GTSNPN and CDR2 SVGIG (reference sequence). CDR3 length: 13 residues. CDR3 region: CAWSVQAIDGYTF. The CDR3 nucleotides are TGTGCCTGGAGTGTACAGGCTATCGACGGCTACACCTTC.

This chain uses TRBV6-5 with TRBJ1-6, with no clear D. The CDR3 is 16 amino acids. Germline V lookup: CDR1 MNHEY, CDR2 SVGAGI. Trimming stripped 4 bases from V and 4 bases from J, with 14 bases between. The DNA of the CDR3 is TGTGCCAGCAGTTCCGGAAAACTCTTATATAATTCACCCCTCCACTTT. Its translation is CASSSGKLLYNSPLHF.

This chain uses TRBV7-6 with TRBJ1-4; D is perhaps TRBD1 (6 bases). V dropped 5 bases and J dropped 3 bases, with 13 bases sitting between them. The CDR3 covers 15 residues. Germline V gene data show CDR1 as SGHVS and CDR2 as FNYEAQ. The CDR3 loop reads CASSRARGANEKLFF. CDR3 bases: TGTGCCAGCAGCAGGGCGAGGGGGGCTAATGAAAAACTGTTTTTT.

This clone has just one count. This sequence joins TRBV24-1 and TRBJ1-5; TRBD1 agrees at 9 bases. In germline, CDR1 is KGHDR, CDR2 SFDVKD. The trim removed 4 bases at V and 4 bases at J, leaving 1 base unmatched. The CDR3 runs 14 residues. The CDR3 spells CATSEGQGNQPQHF. The DNA for the CDR3 is TGTGCCACCAGTGAGGGACAGGGAAATCAGCCCCAGCATTTT.

The J gene is TRBJ2-3, the V gene TRBV30; 9 nucleotides match TRBD2. From germline, CDR1 is GTSNPN and CDR2 SVGIG (reference sequence). The CDR3 has 16 residues. The V and J ends lost 2 bases and 4 bases, in that order; junction bases with no gene match: 10. DNA of the CDR3: TGTGCCTGGAGTAGGGCGGGGGGGCCGAAGTCAGATACGCAGTATTTT. This gives the protein CAWSRAGGPKSDTQYF.

V usage is TRBV15 and J usage is TRBJ1-1; D is uncertain. The CDR3 runs to 13 residues. Germline CDR1 is LNHNV and CDR2 is YYDKDF (reference sequence). Trimming cost V 4 bases and J 6 bases, with 12 bases left between them. The CDR3, as DNA: TGTGCCACCAGCAAGCCCCAAACTCCTGAAGCTTTCTTT. Protein sequence: CATSKPQTPEAFF.

V usage is TRBV10-3 and J usage is TRBJ2-7; D is unresolved. The germline V gene has CDR1 ENHRY and CDR2 SYGVKD. The V end lost 0 bases, the J end lost 2 bases, and 5 bases lay between the germline ends. This CDR3 contains 13 residues. CDR3 in DNA: TGTGCCATCAGTGAGTCATCAGCCTACGAGCAGTACTTC. As protein: CAISESSAYEQYF.

The CDR3 reads CASLQGTEHNEQFF. DNA for the CDR3: TGTGCCAGCTTGCAAGGTACGGAGCACAATGAGCAGTTCTTC. The chain combines TRBV28 with TRBJ2-1, with D unclear. Germline V gene data show CDR1 as MDHEN and CDR2 as SYDVKM. The CDR3 is made up of 14 amino acids. With 8 bases removed from V and 5 bases from J, the gap between germline ends came to 16 bases. The whole variable domain, remainder taken from reference TRBV28 and TRBJ2-1, is DVKVTQSSRYLVKRTGEKVFLECVQDMDHENMFWYRQDPGLGLRLIYFSYDVKMKEKGDIPEGYSVSREKKERFSLILESASTNQTSMYLCASLQGTEHNEQFFGPGTRLTVL.

This clone is medium-sized (0.01 to 0.1%) in the sample. This chain's CDR3 is CASSRPDRGYHTEAFF. The DNA for the CDR3 is TGTGCCAGCAGCCGCCCGGACAGGGGATACCACACTGAAGCTTTCTTT. This rearrangement joins TRBV7-9 to TRBJ1-1; 9 nucleotides align to TRBD1. J was trimmed by 3 bases and V by 5 bases; bases with no gene match: 10. CDR1 and CDR2 (germline): SEHNR, FQNEAQ (reference sequence). The CDR3 covers 16 residues.

This clone turned up a few times. The V call is TRBV28, the J call TRBJ2-3; D ambiguous. The germline V gene encodes CDR1 MDHEN and CDR2 SYDVKM. The CDR3 runs to 13 residues. V was cut by 6 bases and J by 1 base, with 8 bases left in between. The CDR3 region has the DNA TGTGCCAGCAGCTCTGGCGGCACAGATACGCAGTATTTT. As protein: CASSSGGTDTQYF.

This clone is medium-sized in the sample. J is TRBJ2-3 and V is TRBV4-1; the D gene is possibly TRBD1 (5 bases). V dropped 0 bases and J dropped 4 bases, with 11 bases sitting between them. Germline CDR1 and CDR2: MGHRA and YSYEKL. This CDR3 spans 15 amino acids. The CDR3 here is CASSQDPVGADTQYF. The CDR3 DNA sequence: TGCGCCAGCAGCCAAGACCCCGTAGGGGCAGATACGCAGTATTTT.

The chain joins TRBV5-6 to TRBJ2-5; D perhaps matches TRBD2 (5 bases). The CDR3 is made up of 16 amino acids. Per germline, CDR1 SGHDT and CDR2 YYEEEE. V was trimmed by 0 bases and J by 2 bases, leaving 14 bases between them. CDR3 region: CASSLATGTLQETQYF. CDR3 bases: TGTGCCAGCAGCTTGGCTACGGGAACCCTTCAAGAGACCCAGTACTTC.

V usage is TRBV4-3 and J usage is TRBJ2-7; tentatively, D is TRBD1 or TRBD2 (5 bases each). Germline CDR1 and CDR2: LGHNA and YSLEER. The CDR3 runs 14 residues. V was pared by 4 bases and J by 5 bases, with 15 bases between. The CDR3: CASSPQTGDHEQYF. In nucleotides, the CDR3 is TGCGCCAGCAGCCCCCAAACCGGGGACCACGAGCAGTACTTC.

The V gene is TRBV7-9, the J gene TRBJ1-1, with D possibly TRBD1 on 5 matching bases. V dropped 5 bases and J dropped 3 bases, with 7 bases sitting between them. CDR1 and CDR2 from the germline V gene are SEHNR and FQNEAQ (reference sequence). CDR3 length equals 12 residues. CDR3 loop: CASSRGDTEAFF. The CDR3 nucleotides are TGTGCCAGCAGCAGAGGGGACACTGAAGCTTTCTTT. Full variable domain (missing parts from reference TRBV7-9 and TRBJ1-1): DTGVSQNPRHKITKRGQNVTFRCDPISEHNRLYWYRQTLGQGPEFLTYFQNEAQLEKSRLLSDRFSAERPKGSFSTLEIQRTEQGDSAMYLCASSRGDTEAFFGQGTRLTVV.

This rearrangement joins TRBV7-3 to TRBJ2-1; 7 bases are a match to TRBD1. The germline CDR1 and CDR2 sequences are SGHTA and FQGTGA. Losses at the gene ends were 1 base for V and 7 bases for J; bases not matched to a gene: 10. The CDR3 contains 16 residues. CDR3 protein: CASSLIGQGVLNEQFF. As DNA, the CDR3 is TGTGCCAGCAGCTTAATAGGGCAGGGGGTCCTAAATGAGCAGTTCTTC.

This clone is categorized as medium-sized. The same CDR3 arises from other DNA sequences in this sample as well. V is TRBV28 and J is TRBJ2-3; tentatively, D is TRBD1 or TRBD2 (5 bases each). This CDR3 is built from 15 residues. CDR1 is MDHEN, CDR2 SYDVKM, per germline. The V end was cut by 6 bases, the J end by 0 bases, with 13 bases between. The CDR3 protein is CASSPGTASTDTQYF. The CDR3 DNA reads as TGTGCCAGCAGCCCCGGGACCGCGAGCACAGATACGCAGTATTTT.

The chain combines TRBV12-3 or TRBV12-4 with TRBJ2-1; D uncertain. Trimming removed 6 bases from V and 7 bases from J, with 10 bases in between. This CDR3 is built from 12 residues. CDR3 sequence: CASSTPGNEQFF. The CDR3 DNA reads TGTGCCAGCAGCACCCCCGGGAATGAGCAGTTCTTC.

V gene TRBV10-3 combines with J gene TRBJ2-2, with D unresolved. Germline V lookup: CDR1 ENHRY, CDR2 SYGVKD. There are 13 residues in the CDR3. Trimming took 9 bases from V and 4 from J, leaving 12 bases between them. The chain's CDR3 is CAIDRGLTGELFF. The CDR3 region has the DNA TGTGCCATTGACCGAGGTCTCACCGGGGAGCTGTTTTTT.

The genes are TRBV7-2 and TRBJ1-6, with 9 bases that match TRBD1. This CDR3 has 16 residues. Germline CDR1 is SGHTA and CDR2 is FQGNSA. Trimming took 6 bases from V and 6 from J; bases not matched to a gene: 9. This CDR3 reads CASSLGQGPINSPLHF. The CDR3 DNA is TGTGCCAGCAGTCTGGGACAGGGCCCCATTAATTCACCCCTCCACTTT. The full variable domain, with the rest looked up from reference TRBV7-2 and TRBJ1-6, is GAGVSQSPSNKVTEKGKDVELRCDPISGHTALYWYRQSLGQGLEFLIYFQGNSAPDKSGLPSDRFSAERTGGSVSTLTIQRTQQEDSAVYLCASSLGQGPINSPLHFGNGTRLTVT.

The chain carries TRBV10-3 and TRBJ1-5; TRBD1 is a possible D gene (5 bases). Per germline, CDR1 ENHRY and CDR2 SYGVKD. Trimming stripped 0 bases from V and 6 bases from J, with 15 bases between. This CDR3 is built from 16 residues. The CDR3 coding sequence is TGTGCCATCAGTGAGTCTGAAGGGGCCGGAGGTCAGCCCCAGCATTTT. The encoded protein is CAISESEGAGGQPQHF.

This clone was detected once. The chain has TRBV19 and TRBJ2-2; 9 bases align to TRBD1. This CDR3 has 15 residues. Germline V gives CDR1 LNHDA, CDR2 SQIVND (reference sequence). The V segment lost 6 bases and the J segment 4 bases; nucleotides outside the gene matches: 6. This CDR3 reads CASRGQGRSTGELFF. As DNA, the CDR3 is TGTGCCAGTAGGGGACAGGGCAGGAGCACCGGGGAGCTGTTTTTT.

This chain links TRBV5-6 with TRBJ1-4; no clear D. Germline V gives CDR1 SGHDT, CDR2 YYEEEE. The CDR3 is 15 amino acids. Trimming removed 3 bases at V and 4 bases at J, with 13 bases between. The CDR3 region has the DNA TGTGCCAGCAGCTCGCGACGGAACCTTAATGAAAAACTGTTTTTT. Translating it yields CASSSRRNLNEKLFF.